This T cell receptor beta chain was retrieved from a study of T cells in women clearing cervical HPV infection (dated by TCRdb to 2016 to 2019). Background for the entire study: The cases were some 26 women with histologically confirmed HPV16-related CIN3 or worse, and 2 of those women had invasive cancers. Case blood was taken at the visit when the lesion was first identified, whereas control blood was taken when infection was no longer detected. Five blinded duplicates per group were added as quality controls, so that about 60 samples were obtained: some 50 participants and some 10 replicates. Controls were around 25 women whose single incident HPV16 infection cleared within 12 months without precancer or cancer developing. The parent cohort enrolled roughly 9,400 women aged 18 or older in Guanacaste, Costa Rica, in about 1992 to 1995 and followed the women for approximately seven years. Cases and controls were matched on age within five years and on year of sample collection. Cases had a median age of 34 years and controls had a median age of around 41, with no significant differences in baseline characteristics. Since only a few of the women had HLA typing available, the possibility that HLA type was acting as a confounder could not be ruled out. Nested within Costa Rica's Guanacaste HPV Natural History Study, an exploratory proof-of-principle case-control study compared TCR repertoires across cervical HPV16 outcomes. Among cases, blood sampling occurred a median of 149 days after lesion detection, with an interquartile range of about 85 to 210 days.

Every participant had a single incident cervical HPV16 infection, and women with prevalent HPV16 infections were excluded. Cervical HPV DNA was detected by MY09/MY11 PCR and genotyped by dot-blot hybridization. Approximately 15 mL of heparinized blood were centrifuged, and the buffy coat was aliquoted, frozen at -30°C, then stored at -80°C. QIAGEN kits were used to extract genomic DNA from buffy coat specimens. TCR beta CDR3 regions were amplified by multiplex PCR using the immunoSEQ assay from an average of roughly 1,100 ng genomic DNA per sample. The assay corrected primer bias using a complete synthetic TCR repertoire to establish an amplification baseline. The amplicons were sequenced on the Illumina platform. Concerning the study's data processing: Sequences were error-corrected by clustering with frequency ratios and a modified nearest-neighbor algorithm, then analyzed in the immunoSEQ Analyzer with IMGT gene definitions. At each rarefaction depth, TCR richness and evenness were averaged across 20 rarefaction repeats, and any sample with fewer sequences than the depth was left out. Wilcoxon rank sum tests with FDR correction were used to compare V, D and J gene relative abundances between the groups. An intraclass correlation of around 96% for TCR richness and an average of about 77% across 65 to 80 gene segments were obtained from the blinded duplicates. TCRdb retrieved this table from immuneACCESS and kept in-frame rearrangements only. Not all clones are present; in checked studies, unresolved V genes account for under half, and no reason is known for the remainder. D and trimming were read from the DNA, whereas the V and J calls and clone size are those reported in that table. The sample table records about 22,000 clones. Almost 10% of the sample comes from the top ten.

V lost 4 bases and J lost 0 bases; the stretch between them is 10 bases long. CDR3 length: 14 amino acids, cysteine to phenylalanine. The 33 bases shown cover part of the CDR3, and their frame starts at base 1. CDR1 and CDR2 are drawn from the germline V gene: SQVTM, ANQGSEA. Comment on this clone: Its antigen specificity is not known. The read terminates 3 residues ahead of where the CDR3 ends, so the germline J gene completes it.

Study-wide conclusions, independent of this receptor: Significantly higher TCR repertoire richness was observed in CIN3+ cases than in controls across sequencing depths, whereas no difference in evenness was found. Lower TRBV6-7 relative abundance was observed in cases than in controls (around 0.1% versus 0.15%; Bonferroni P = 0.0008). The cross-sectional design could not show whether associations preceded infection or resulted from it; effector/memory subsets and HPV-specific T cells were not isolated. Random forest classifiers combining richness and V gene abundances distinguished cases from controls with an estimated AUC of 0.8 to 0.9. Because T-cell numbers per sample were unknown, differences in richness could reflect varying T-cell content rather than repertoire biology.

This receptor was taken from a woman between 18 and 69 years old with a cervical HPV16 infection that either progressed to CIN3+ or cleared (not recorded which). The chain joins TRBV29-1 to TRBJ1-3; D gene: possibly TRBD1, on 5 matching bases. The sample consisted of blood buffy coat. The CDR3 region: CSVGRVGSGNTIYF. CDR3 DNA, as far as it was read: TGCAGCGTTGGCAGGGTGGGCTCTGGAAACACC.